These 19 T cell receptor beta chains were all obtained from the same sample, sequenced in a study of regulatory and conventional T cells in RAG deficiency. Using immunoSEQ multiplex PCR, the repertoire was profiled, and TCRdb retains in-frame clones only, with some absent. The sample has about 24,000 clones, 95% to 96% seen once. Conventional CD4+ T cells were sorted from blood as CD25-low CD127-high cells. This sample was shared with a second study, whose subject was regulatory T cells. According to that study: The PCR used 52 TRBV and 13 TRBJ primers.

Sequencing used CD25- CD4+ T cells sorted from blood. These receptors all stem from a human donor in good health.

As regards this clone: Other DNA variants within this sample encode the same CDR3. The V gene is TRBV18, the J gene TRBJ1-6; D uncertain. Per germline, CDR1 KGHSH and CDR2 LQKENI. V lost 5 bases and J lost 6, with 5 bases in between. CDR3 length: 12 residues. CDR3 protein: CASSDFNSPLHF. CDR3 nucleotides: TGTGCCAGCTCAGACTTTAATTCACCCCTCCACTTT.

The gene calls are TRBV7-2 and TRBJ2-5, with 7 bases identical to TRBD2. V shed 4 bases and J 5 bases; nucleotides not matched to a gene: 10. The CDR3 has 15 residues. In germline, CDR1 is SGHTA, CDR2 FQGNSA. CDR3 nucleotide sequence: TGTGCCAGCAGCTCGCGCGGGGGAGTCCGCGAGACCCAGTACTTC. It yields the protein CASSSRGGVRETQYF.

The V call is TRBV5-1, the J call TRBJ1-1; D remains ambiguous. Trimming took 4 bases from V and 1 from J, leaving 8 bases between them. This CDR3 has 13 amino acids. Germline CDR1 and CDR2: SGHRS and YFSETQ. The CDR3 DNA sequence: TGCGCCAGCAGCGTAGAATCGAACACTGAAGCTTTCTTT. Its translation: CASSVESNTEAFF.

The chain has TRBV12-5 and TRBJ1-5; D possibly corresponds to TRBD1 (6 bases). Germline lookup yields CDR1 LGHNT and CDR2 FRNRAP. The CDR3 contains 15 residues. Trimming removed 0 bases from V and 6 bases from J, with 12 bases in between. CDR3: CASGLVTGRGQPQHF. The CDR3 bases are TGTGCTAGTGGTTTGGTAACAGGCAGGGGTCAGCCCCAGCATTTT.

The V call is TRBV19, the J call TRBJ2-5; D unresolved. The CDR3 length is 13 residues. The ends were cut back, 3 bases at V and 4 bases at J, with 9 bases in the middle. The germline V gene has CDR1 LNHDA and CDR2 SQIVND (reference sequence). CDR3 protein: CASSISRRETQYF. In nucleotides, the CDR3 is TGTGCCAGTAGTATCTCGAGGAGAGAGACCCAGTACTTC.

The rearrangement uses TRBV28 and TRBJ1-1; perhaps TRBD1 as D (6 bases). The CDR3 extends over 14 amino acids. V was shortened by 4 bases and J by 3 bases, with 12 bases between the two germline ends. CDR1 and CDR2 (germline): MDHEN, SYDVKM. Here the CDR3 DNA reads TGTGCCAGCAGTTCTCGGCAGGGGTACACTGAAGCTTTCTTT. Translated: CASSSRQGYTEAFF.

The rearrangement joins TRBV14 to TRBJ2-6; D call uncertain. V lost 0 bases and J lost 3, with 3 bases in between. The germline gives CDR1 SGHDN, CDR2 FVKESK. CDR3 length: 14 residues. CDR3: CASSQDLGANVLTF. Written as DNA, the CDR3 is TGTGCCAGCAGCCAAGATCTTGGGGCCAACGTCCTGACTTTC. Full variable domain (missing parts from reference TRBV14 and TRBJ2-6): EAGVTQFPSHSVIEKGQTVTLRCDPISGHDNLYWYRRVMGKEIKFLLHFVKESKQDESGMPNNRFLAERTGGTYSTLKVQPAELEDSGVYFCASSQDLGANVLTFGAGSRLTVL.

This sequence joins TRBV6-1 and TRBJ1-5; D remains ambiguous. Per germline, CDR1 MNHNS and CDR2 SASEGT. Trimming took 7 bases from V and 3 from J, leaving 10 bases between them. The CDR3 is 13 residues long. CDR3 DNA sequence: TGTGCCAGCAATACAGCTTTCAATCAGCCCCAGCATTTT. Encoded protein: CASNTAFNQPQHF.

The genes are TRBV30 and TRBJ1-3; D uncertain. The CDR3 covers 14 residues. V lost 4 bases and J lost 0, with 10 bases in between. Germline-derived CDR1 and CDR2 are GTSNPN and SVGIG (reference sequence). The CDR3 DNA reads as TGTGCCTGGATAGTCGCAGGCTCTGGAAACACCATATATTTT. It encodes CAWIVAGSGNTIYF.

The chain is built from TRBV19 and TRBJ2-3; D may be TRBD2 (6 bases). V lost 6 bases to trimming and J lost 8 bases, with 12 bases between them. Germline values: CDR1 LNHDA, CDR2 SQIVND (reference sequence). The CDR3 sequence is 12 residues long. The CDR3 DNA reads TGTGCCAGTAGCACGGGGCGGGGTACGCAGTATTTT. Translation gives CASSTGRGTQYF.

The rearrangement uses TRBV29-1 and TRBJ2-1; 7 positions match TRBD1. V trimming: 6 bases; J trimming: 10 bases; junction bases outside the gene matches: 12. Germline CDR1 is SQVTM and CDR2 is ANQGSEA. The CDR3 totals 13 residues. The CDR3 DNA follows: TGCAGCGTAGGGGGCCTCGGGGAAGGGGAGCAGTTCTTC. Encoded protein: CSVGGLGEGEQFF.

The V and J genes are TRBV2 and TRBJ1-5; D possibly corresponds to TRBD1 (6 bases). The CDR3 sequence is 15 residues long. Germline CDR1 is SNHLY and CDR2 is FYNNEI. V was cut by 1 base and J by 5 bases, with 12 bases left in between. The CDR3 here is CASSEDWGRYQPQHF. In nucleotides, the CDR3 is TGTGCCAGCAGTGAAGATTGGGGGCGGTATCAGCCCCAGCATTTT. Supplemented by reference TRBV2 and TRBJ1-5, the full variable domain reads EPEVTQTPSHQVTQMGQEVILRCVPISNHLYFYWYRQILGQKVEFLVSFYNNEISEKSEIFDDQFSVERPDGSNFTLKIRSTKLEDSAMYFCASSEDWGRYQPQHFGDGTRLSIL.

This clone was recorded once. V and J are TRBV7-6 and TRBJ2-2, with 7 bases identical to TRBD1. Germline CDR1 reads SGHVS; CDR2 reads FNYEAQ. The CDR3 runs to 13 residues. V lost 6 bases, J lost 6 bases, and 4 bases stayed unmatched. This CDR3 is CASSRQGPGELFF. For the CDR3, the DNA is TGTGCCAGCAGTCGACAGGGACCCGGGGAGCTGTTTTTT.

The V gene is TRBV30, the J gene TRBJ1-1, with D perhaps matching TRBD1 (5 bases). V lost 4 bases and J lost 5, with 17 bases in between. Germline CDR1 reads GTSNPN; CDR2 reads SVGIG (reference sequence). The CDR3 contains 14 residues. The CDR3 loop reads CAWTPGLGRTEAFF. In DNA, the CDR3 is TGTGCCTGGACCCCGGGACTGGGGAGGACTGAAGCTTTCTTT.

The chain carries TRBV5-6 and TRBJ1-1, with D unresolved. The CDR3 extends over 14 amino acids. Germline V gene lookup returns CDR1 SGHDT and CDR2 YYEEEE. V lost 3 bases and J lost 11, with 20 bases in between. DNA of the CDR3: TGTGCCAGCAGCTCCCGGGTCCATCCTGGGTATGCTTTCTTT. Translation: CASSSRVHPGYAFF.

There are a few counts of this clone. The V gene is TRBV5-1, the J gene TRBJ1-3; 8 nucleotides align to TRBD1. Germline V gives CDR1 SGHRS, CDR2 YFSETQ. J lost 0 bases, V lost 3 bases, and 11 bases had no gene match. The CDR3 consists of 18 residues. DNA for the CDR3: TGCGCCAGCAGCTGGGGGGGACAGGTCGACTTCTCTGGAAACACCATATATTTT. Its protein product is CASSWGGQVDFSGNTIYF.

This clone was seen only once. The rearrangement joins TRBV5-4 to TRBJ2-1; 8 nucleotides match TRBD2. Germline V lookup: CDR1 SGHNT, CDR2 YYREEE (reference sequence). With 6 bases clipped from V and 4 bases from J, the junction kept 12 bases outside the gene matches. The CDR3 sequence is 16 residues long. CDR3 in DNA: TGTGCCAGCAACGGGGGGGTGACTAGCCTTTACAATGAGCAGTTCTTC. This sequence encodes CASNGGVTSLYNEQFF.

The J gene is TRBJ1-5, the V gene TRBV7-9; D might be TRBD1 (6 bases). Germline V gene lookup returns CDR1 SEHNR and CDR2 FQNEAQ (reference sequence). Trimming shortened V by 5 bases and J by 4 bases, and 12 bases separated the two germline ends. The length of the CDR3 is 14 residues. The CDR3 region is CASSPGQTNQPQHF. CDR3 in DNA: TGTGCCAGCAGCCCCGGACAGACTAATCAGCCCCAGCATTTT.

The V gene is TRBV9, the J gene TRBJ2-3; 8 positions match TRBD1. V gave up 4 bases and J gave up 2 bases; unmatched junction bases: 12. CDR1 is SGDLS and CDR2 is YYNGEE in the germline V gene. CDR3 length: 17 residues. CDR3 protein: CASSPTGQGDATDTQYF. CDR3 DNA sequence: TGTGCCAGCAGCCCCACCGGACAGGGTGACGCCACAGATACGCAGTATTTT.